Presented here are 2 T cell receptor beta chains from one specimen sequenced in a study of T cells expressing NK-cell markers. TCRdb re-analyzed the 5' RACE reads; it lists each CDR3 protein once, without DNA. This sample's table has about 450,000 distinct CDR3 sequences. Sequencing was performed on blood T cells: a sorted CD56 or NKG2C T cell subset, CD4+ or CD8+ T cells, or bulk PBMC T cells (not recorded which). These receptors all come from a woman between 18 and 70 years old in good health.

This rearrangement joins TRBV6-5 to TRBJ2-3; with no DNA, the TCRdb D assignment of TRBD1 cannot be verified. CDR1 is MNHEY and CDR2 is SVGAGI in the germline V gene. The CDR3 is 13 amino acids. This chain's CDR3 is CASSYRGLDAQYF.

The chain joins TRBV29-1 to TRBJ2-5; without DNA, the TCRdb call of TRBD2 cannot be checked. CDR3 length: 15 amino acids. Germline CDR1 and CDR2: SQVTM and ANQGSEA. CDR3 in amino acids: CSVPRAGGDQETQYF.